This TCR beta chain was captured by sequencing in a study of T cells in Graves' hyperthyroidism and ophthalmopathy. Ten or more counts support this clonotype. Amplified TCR beta CDR3 regions came from RNA transcripts. TCR CDR3 underwent first-round RT-PCR with the HTBI primer set. Via MiXCR, TCRdb re-called the multiplex PCR reads, giving one row per CDR3 protein. Of approximately 330,000 distinct CDR3 sequences detected, roughly 18% appear once; the ten largest clones hold 45% to 55%. The sequence came from a woman between 50 and 59 years old with Graves' hyperthyroidism. The sample taken for sequencing was blood.

The chain's CDR3 is CASSNPPGTSVGTDTQYF. As DNA, the CDR3 is TGTGCCAGCAGTAACCCCCCCGGGACTAGCGTAGGGACAGATACGCAGTATTTT. The chain links TRBV28 to TRBJ2-3; 10 bases match TRBD2. CDR3 length: 18 residues. The ends lost 5 bases at V and 3 bases at J; junction bases unmatched: 14. The germline gives CDR1 MDHEN, CDR2 SYDVKM.